Listed here are 3 T cell receptor beta chains from one sample, sequenced in a study of T-cell memory formation after mild COVID-19. Using its own MiXCR run on the 5' RACE reads, TCRdb lists one record per CDR3 protein. The sample holds just over 350,000 distinct CDR3 sequences, approximately 15% seen once. Sequenced input: PBMCs or a T cell subset sorted from them (not recorded which). These receptors all stem from a man aged 18-30 years who had mild COVID-19 (a few samples of this study predate the infection). Cell type and time point are not known.

CDR3 in amino acids: CASKADRTNEKLFF. DNA of the CDR3: TGTGCCAGCAAGGCGGACAGAACAAATGAAAAACTGTTTTTT. This chain links TRBV2 with TRBJ1-4, with D possibly being TRBD1 (6 bases). Trimming cost V 7 bases and J 5 bases, with 14 bases left between them. Germline V gene lookup returns CDR1 SNHLY and CDR2 FYNNEI. The CDR3 has 14 residues.

The chain couples TRBV6-2 or TRBV6-3 to TRBJ1-2; no clear D. This CDR3 is 13 amino acids long. The V and J ends lost 11 bases and 3 bases respectively, with 16 bases between them. CDR1 is MNHEY, CDR2 SVGEGT, per germline. CDR3 sequence reads: CAPKEEIHYGYTF. CDR3 bases: TGTGCCCCAAAGGAGGAGATACACTATGGCTACACCTTC.

This clonotype was detected ten times or more. The chain recombines TRBV7-6 with TRBJ2-1, with 14 bases aligning to TRBD2. The CDR3 covers 16 residues. V shed 4 bases, J shed 8 bases, and the junction held 7 bases outside the gene matches. The germline V gene encodes CDR1 SGHVS and CDR2 FNYEAQ. The CDR3 DNA follows: TGTGCCAGCAGCTCCCGACTAGCGGGGGGGCCCGATGAGCAGTTCTTC. Protein: CASSSRLAGGPDEQFF.